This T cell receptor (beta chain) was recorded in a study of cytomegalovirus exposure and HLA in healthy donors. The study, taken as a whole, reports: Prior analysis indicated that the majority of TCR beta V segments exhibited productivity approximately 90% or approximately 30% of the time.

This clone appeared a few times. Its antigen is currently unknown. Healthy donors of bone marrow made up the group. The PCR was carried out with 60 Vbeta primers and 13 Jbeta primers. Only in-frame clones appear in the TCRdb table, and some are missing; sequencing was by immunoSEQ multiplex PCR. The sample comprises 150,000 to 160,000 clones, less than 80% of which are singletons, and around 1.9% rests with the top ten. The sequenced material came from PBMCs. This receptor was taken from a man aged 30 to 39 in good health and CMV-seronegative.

The CDR3 DNA is TGTGCCAGCAGCCAAGAGTGGGCAGGGATTAGCAATCAGCCCCAGCATTTT. Its protein is CASSQEWAGISNQPQHF. The chain combines TRBV4-2 with TRBJ1-5; D may be TRBD1 (5 bases). This CDR3 spans 17 amino acids. V was cut by 0 bases and J by 0 bases, with 12 bases left in between. Germline values: CDR1 LGHNA, CDR2 YNFKEQ.